This TCR beta chain was obtained from a study of identifying expanded T cells in peripheral blood. Study-wide results and limits: Across healthy donors, higher total template counts meant significantly greater roughly 2-week count variance.

The repertoire was sequenced with immunoSEQ multiplex PCR; TCRdb's copy has only in-frame clones and lacks some. The table shows around 130,000 clones, with 86% occurring only once. Remarks on this clone: Its matching antigen is unknown.

Collection occurred without any documented infections or immune events in donors. The CDR3 runs 13 residues. Trimming stripped 4 bases from V and 3 bases from J, with 10 bases between. Germline V gene data show CDR1 as MGHRA and CDR2 as YSYEKL. The source is a person between 18 and 75 years old in good health. J is TRBJ2-7 and V is TRBV4-1, with D perhaps matching TRBD1 (6 bases). The sample comprised blood. In nucleotides, the CDR3 is TGCGCCAGCAGCCGGGACACTATCTACGAGCAGTACTTC. It codes for CASSRDTIYEQYF.